Following are 6 T cell receptor beta chains from one sample sequenced in a study of T cell responses to AZD1222 COVID-19 vaccine. Profiling relied on immunoSEQ multiplex PCR, and the TCRdb table lists in-frame clones only, not all of them. The repertoire holds 150,000 to 200,000 clones, 80% to 90% seen once, with around 10% in the top ten. Sequences were derived from peripheral blood, sampled 28 days after the second AZD1222 dose. The receptors shown here come from an adult who received the AZD1222 COVID-19 vaccine.

V and J are TRBV24-1 and TRBJ1-2, with D perhaps matching TRBD1 (6 bases). Germline V CDR1 and CDR2: KGHDR, SFDVKD. V was shortened by 3 bases and J by 3 bases, with 10 bases between the two germline ends. The CDR3 is 14 amino acids. This chain's CDR3 is CATSDTGKDYGYTF. CDR3 coding DNA: TGTGCCACCAGTGATACAGGGAAGGACTATGGCTACACCTTC.

The gene calls are TRBV3-1 (or the pseudogene TRBV3-2) and TRBJ2-5; the D gene could be TRBD1 or TRBD2 (5 bases each). The germline gives CDR1 LGHDT, CDR2 YNNKEL (reference sequence). The CDR3 extends over 16 amino acids. V lost 2 bases, J lost 1 base, and 14 bases lay in between. In DNA form, the CDR3 reads TGTGCCAGCAGCCAACACGCCGGGACGCTCCAAGAGACCCAGTACTTC. This gives the protein CASSQHAGTLQETQYF.

This clone was found a few times. This rearrangement joins TRBV2 to TRBJ1-2, with D unresolved. Germline lookup yields CDR1 SNHLY and CDR2 FYNNEI. The CDR3 totals 13 residues. The V gene lost 1 base and the J gene lost 7 bases, with 10 bases spanning the gap. CDR3 in DNA: TGTGCCAGCAGTGAAGGAGGGTATCGTGGCTACACCTTC. Its protein product is CASSEGGYRGYTF.

The rearrangement joins TRBV2 to TRBJ2-3; unclear D gene. The CDR3 spans 16 residues. Germline values: CDR1 SNHLY, CDR2 FYNNEI. The ends were cut back, 2 bases at V and 0 bases at J, with 12 bases in the middle. CDR3 DNA: TGTGCCAGCAGTGAATTGGGCAGGTTTAGCACAGATACGCAGTATTTT. Protein product: CASSELGRFSTDTQYF.

This chain connects TRBV21-1 to TRBJ2-7; the table's D call of TRBD1 was not tested on the DNA. TRBV21-1 is tagged as a pseudogene. The CDR3 is 15 residues long. The CDR3 loop is CASSPPLTGKYEQYF. The CDR3 bases are TGTGCCAGCAGCCCCCCTTTGACAGGAAAATACGAGCAGTACTTC.

The chain has TRBV18 and TRBJ2-4, with D possibly TRBD2 on 5 matching bases. CDR1 is KGHSH and CDR2 is LQKENI in the germline V gene. The CDR3 has 14 residues. V shed 0 bases and J shed 6 bases, with 9 bases lying between them. The CDR3 spells CASSPPLASNIQYF. The CDR3 bases are TGTGCCAGCTCACCACCTCTAGCTTCAAACATTCAGTACTTC.